This TCR beta chain was captured in a study of T cell responses to AZD1222 COVID-19 vaccine. Study conclusions and caveats: Two doses of AZD1222 preceded a rise in Spike-specific TCR breadth and depth.

Data came from immunoSEQ multiplex PCR; TCRdb stores just in-frame clones and leaves some out. The sample includes fewer than 100,000 clones, 87% seen only once; the top ten take around 10%. Points on this clone: Its specificity is unknown.

The CDR3 loop spans 16 amino acids. Germline CDR1 reads LGHNA; CDR2 reads YSLEER. Trimming shortened V by 0 bases and J by 0 bases, and 9 bases separated the two germline ends. The rearrangement joins TRBV4-3 to TRBJ1-3; D is unclear. This sample comprised peripheral blood, obtained 28 days after the second AZD1222 dose. The clonotype comes from an adult who received the AZD1222 COVID-19 vaccine. CDR3 bases: TGCGCCAGCAGCCAAGAATCAGTGAACTCTGGAAACACCATATATTTT. It is translated as CASSQESVNSGNTIYF.